A selection of T cell receptor beta chains follows, all from one sample in a study of cytomegalovirus exposure and HLA in healthy donors. The protocol was immunoSEQ multiplex PCR, while the TCRdb copy is restricted to in-frame clones and leaves out a portion. The sample has 70,000 or so clones. Material: PBMCs. Receptor source: a man between 35 and 55 years old in good health and CMV-seronegative. Each CDR3 is given with its conserved first and last residue. A D gene is named only where the DNA matches it firmly.

d_gene | j_gene | v_gene | CDR3aa | CDR3nt
- | TRBJ1-1 | TRBV5-1 | CASSLWHSSNTEAFF | TGCGCCAGCAGCTTGTGGCACAGTTCGAACACTGAAGCTTTCTTT
TRBD2 | TRBJ2-1 | TRBV11-2 | CASSLELADYNEQFF | TGTGCCAGCAGCTTAGAGCTAGCGGATTACAATGAGCAGTTCTTC
TRBD2 | TRBJ2-5 | TRBV7-8 | CASSFGLAGGETQYF | TGTGCCAGCAGCTTTGGACTAGCGGGGGGGGAGACCCAGTACTTC
- | TRBJ2-1 | TRBV9 | CASSVATSYNEQFF | TGTGCCAGCAGCGTAGCGACTTCCTACAATGAGCAGTTCTTC
- | TRBJ2-7 | TRBV11-3 | CASSLYGGEQYF | TGTGCCAGCAGCTTATACGGGGGCGAGCAGTACTTC
TRBD2 | TRBJ2-1 | TRBV10-3 | CAIRQLAGAGNEQFF | TGTGCCATCAGACAACTAGCGGGAGCCGGCAATGAGCAGTTCTTC
TRBD2 | TRBJ2-3 | TRBV28 | CASSRQTAGGVDTQYF | TGTGCCAGCAGTCGACAGACAGCGGGAGGGGTCGATACGCAGTATTTT
TRBD1 | TRBJ1-5 | TRBV7-2 | CASSTGTGGLDQPQHF | TGTGCCAGCAGCACCGGGACAGGGGGATTAGATCAGCCCCAGCATTTT
TRBD2 | TRBJ2-2 | TRBV5-5 | CASSLKPLAGVETGELFF | TGTGCCAGCAGCTTGAAGCCCTTAGCGGGAGTGGAGACCGGGGAGCTGTTTTTT
- | TRBJ2-5 | TRBV5-1 | CASSSDRQRTQYF | TGCGCCAGCAGCTCCGATAGACAACGGACCCAGTACTTC
- | TRBJ2-7 | TRBV9 | CASSVTGSATYEQYF | TGTGCCAGCAGCGTAACGGGGTCAGCGACCTACGAGCAGTACTTC